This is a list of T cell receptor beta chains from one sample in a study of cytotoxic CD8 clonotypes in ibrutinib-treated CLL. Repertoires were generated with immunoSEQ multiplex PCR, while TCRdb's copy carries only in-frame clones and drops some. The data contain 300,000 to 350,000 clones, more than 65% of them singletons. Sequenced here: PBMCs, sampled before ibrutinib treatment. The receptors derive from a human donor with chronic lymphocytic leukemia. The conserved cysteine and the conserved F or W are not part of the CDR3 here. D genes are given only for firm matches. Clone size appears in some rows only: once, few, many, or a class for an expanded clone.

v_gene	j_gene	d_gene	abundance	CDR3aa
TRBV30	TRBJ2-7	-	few	AWSSRRAYEQY
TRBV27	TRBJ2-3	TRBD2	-	ATLKPAGDTDTQY
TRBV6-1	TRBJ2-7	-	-	ASSGNGQSYEQY
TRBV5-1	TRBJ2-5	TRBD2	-	ASSLGGYGLAGEETQY
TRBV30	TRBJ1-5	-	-	AWSRGAGQPQH
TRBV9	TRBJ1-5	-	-	ASSPSGGENQPQH
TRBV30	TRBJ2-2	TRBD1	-	AWSDGQGHTGELF
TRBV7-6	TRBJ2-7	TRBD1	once	ASSLVGAGTGKDYEQY
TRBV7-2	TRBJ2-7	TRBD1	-	ASSPGTGMGYEQY
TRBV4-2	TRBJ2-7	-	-	ASSQDFDYSYEQY
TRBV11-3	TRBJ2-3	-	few	ASSLDFFADTQY
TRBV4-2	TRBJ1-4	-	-	ASSQLLGEGTNEKLF
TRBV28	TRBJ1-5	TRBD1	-	ASRMTGVHQPQH
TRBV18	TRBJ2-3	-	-	ASSQDTGTDTQY
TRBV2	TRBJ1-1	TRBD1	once	ASTRDRANTEAF
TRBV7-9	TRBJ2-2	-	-	ASSLMATNTGELF
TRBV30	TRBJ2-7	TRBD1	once	AGQGVHEQY
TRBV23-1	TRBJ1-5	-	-	ASSQPGGDSNQPQH
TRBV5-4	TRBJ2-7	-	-	ASSPTVNSNSYEQY
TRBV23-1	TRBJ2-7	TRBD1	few	ASSLPGQGNEQY
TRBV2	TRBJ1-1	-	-	ASSGYTEAF
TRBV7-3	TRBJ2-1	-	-	ASSLDSHNEQF
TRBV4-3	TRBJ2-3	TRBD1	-	AGRGRGQEEEGDTQY